This T cell receptor beta chain emerged from a study of blood T cell repertoires in COVID-19 (dated by TCRdb to the early 2020s). Describing the broader study: Samples from collaborators originated in the United States, Italy and Spain and spanned both the acute and convalescent phases of COVID-19. The prospective study material was composed of cDNA or gDNA derived from T cells, B-cell-depleted T cells, or PBMCs. Deeply sampled blood TCRbeta repertoires from subjects exposed to, actively infected with, or recovered from COVID-19 were included in the dataset. The repertoires were released in a freely available public database meant as a resource for research on the immune response to SARS-CoV-2. Samples came from the ongoing ImmuneRACE study (first 160 participants) plus 1,254 subjects from 6 global collaborators. The sample metadata nearly always contained a de-identified subject ID, COVID-19 status, age in years and sex. Where HLA class I and class II types were available, the types were taken from metadata supplied by the sample provider, not from assay-based typing. Overall results and qualifications from the work: How much clinical and demographic metadata was included differed by source and by participant, and the metadata was provided uncurated.

The cysteine opens and the phenylalanine closes a CDR3 of 13 amino acids. The retained sequence is limited to the CDR3, 39 bases, with the frame set at the first base. Taken from the germline V gene, the CDR1 and CDR2 loops are SQVTM and ANQGSEA. V is pared back by 5 bases and J by 7 bases, with 17 bases lying between the germline termini. At one collaborating source in Seattle, patients were enrolled during active infection and were followed longitudinally through the course of disease. Each collaborating institution followed its own protocols to collect whole blood in K2EDTA tubes. Collaborator samples were shipped for TCRbeta analysis as frozen whole blood, isolated PBMCs, or DNA extracted from either sample type. This clone was counted a few times. The target of this receptor is not known. No base quality values were provided; no much bigger clone lies one nucleotide off. TCRbeta CDR3 regions were amplified from genomic DNA by means of the immunoSEQ Assay, a bias-controlled multiplex PCR. Per the authors' processing: Within the assay, amplification of reference gene primers was used to estimate how many nucleated cells each sample contained. To quantify the absolute abundance of each unique TCRbeta CDR3 rearrangement, sequence reads were collapsed and filtered. For each sample, productive Simpson clonality was calculated as the square root of Simpson's diversity index over productive rearrangements. TCRdb's version of the immuneACCESS table is confined to in-frame rearrangements and falls short of the full clone set. An unresolved V gene accounts for under half of the shortfall where checked; the remainder is of unknown origin. The V and J calls and clone size come from that table; D and trimming were worked out from the DNA. The sample table shows over 150,000 clones, and approximately 86% are seen once. The ten top clones hold 0.6% to 0.7% of the sample.

This clonotype was obtained from a man in his 60s with COVID-19, enrolled during active disease. What was sequenced was peripheral blood. The chain is encoded by TRBV29-1 joined to TRBJ1-1; the D gene is possibly TRBD1, with 6 bases matching. The DNA sequence is as follows: TGCAGCGTTTTACAGGGCCGTGAAGGTGAAGCTTTCTTT. The translation is CSVLQGREGEAFF.